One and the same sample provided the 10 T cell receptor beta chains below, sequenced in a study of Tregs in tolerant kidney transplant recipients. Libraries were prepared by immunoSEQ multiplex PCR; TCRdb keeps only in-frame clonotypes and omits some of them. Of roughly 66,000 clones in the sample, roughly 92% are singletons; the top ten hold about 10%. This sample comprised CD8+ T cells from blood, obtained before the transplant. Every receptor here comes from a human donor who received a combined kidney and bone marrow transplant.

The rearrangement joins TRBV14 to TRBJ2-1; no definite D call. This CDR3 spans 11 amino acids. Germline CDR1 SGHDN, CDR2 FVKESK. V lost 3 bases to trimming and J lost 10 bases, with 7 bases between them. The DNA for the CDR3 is TGTGCCAGCAGCCATTCTAGGGAGCAGTTCTTC. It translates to CASSHSREQFF.

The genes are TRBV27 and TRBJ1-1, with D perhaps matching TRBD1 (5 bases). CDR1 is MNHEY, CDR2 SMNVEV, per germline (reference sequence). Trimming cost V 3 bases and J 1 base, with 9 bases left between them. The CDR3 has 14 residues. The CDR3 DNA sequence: TGTGCCAGCAGTTTTGGGGGGTCGAACACTGAAGCTTTCTTT. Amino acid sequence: CASSFGGSNTEAFF.

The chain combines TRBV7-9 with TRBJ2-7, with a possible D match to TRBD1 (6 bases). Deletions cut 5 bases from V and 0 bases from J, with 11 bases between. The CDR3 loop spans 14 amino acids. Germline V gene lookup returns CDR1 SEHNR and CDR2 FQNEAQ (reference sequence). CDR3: CASSPTGFSYEQYF. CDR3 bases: TGTGCCAGCAGCCCGACAGGTTTCTCCTACGAGCAGTACTTC.

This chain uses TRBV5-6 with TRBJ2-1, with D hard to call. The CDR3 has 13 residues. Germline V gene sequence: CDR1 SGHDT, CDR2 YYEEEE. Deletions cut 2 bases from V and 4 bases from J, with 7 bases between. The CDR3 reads CASSFQTYNEQFF. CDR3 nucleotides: TGTGCCAGCAGCTTCCAGACTTACAATGAGCAGTTCTTC.

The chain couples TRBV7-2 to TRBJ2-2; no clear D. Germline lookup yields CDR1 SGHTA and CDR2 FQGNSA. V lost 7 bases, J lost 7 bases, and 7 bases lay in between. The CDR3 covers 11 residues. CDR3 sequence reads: CASTLGGELFF. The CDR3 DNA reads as TGTGCCAGCACCCTAGGCGGGGAGCTGTTTTTT.

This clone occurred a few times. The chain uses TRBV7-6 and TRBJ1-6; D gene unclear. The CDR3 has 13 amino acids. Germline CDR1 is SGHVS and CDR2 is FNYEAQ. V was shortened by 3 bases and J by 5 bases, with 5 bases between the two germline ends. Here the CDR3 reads CASSFTDNSPLHF. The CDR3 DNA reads TGTGCCAGCAGCTTCACGGATAATTCACCCCTCCACTTT.

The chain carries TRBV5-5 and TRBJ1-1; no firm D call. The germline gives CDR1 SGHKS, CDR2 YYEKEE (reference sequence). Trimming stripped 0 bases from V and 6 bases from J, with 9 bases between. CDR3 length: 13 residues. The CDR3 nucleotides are TGTGCCAGCAGCTTGGGGATTGCGGCTGAAGCTTTCTTT. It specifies CASSLGIAAEAFF.

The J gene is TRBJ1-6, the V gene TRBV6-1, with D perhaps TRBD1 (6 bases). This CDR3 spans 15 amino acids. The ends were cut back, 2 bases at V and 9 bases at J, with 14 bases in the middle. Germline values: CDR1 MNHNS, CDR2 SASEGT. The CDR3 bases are TGTGCCAGCAGTGAACTTGGTGGGGGCCCTTCACCCCTCCACTTT. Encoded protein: CASSELGGGPSPLHF.

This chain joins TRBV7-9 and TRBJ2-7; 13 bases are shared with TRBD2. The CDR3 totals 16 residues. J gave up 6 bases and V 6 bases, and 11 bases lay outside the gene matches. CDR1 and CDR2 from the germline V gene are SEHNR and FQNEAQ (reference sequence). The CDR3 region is CASSHIPGLAGTEQYF. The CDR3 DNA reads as TGTGCCAGCAGTCATATCCCGGGACTAGCGGGAACCGAGCAGTACTTC.

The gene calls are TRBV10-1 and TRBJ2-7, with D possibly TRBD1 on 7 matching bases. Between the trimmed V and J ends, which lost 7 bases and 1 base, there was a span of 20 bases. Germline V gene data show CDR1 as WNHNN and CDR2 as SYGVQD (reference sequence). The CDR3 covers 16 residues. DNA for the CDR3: TGCGCCAGCAAAAACCCGCGGGACAGTACATCCTACGAGCAGTACTTC. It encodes CASKNPRDSTSYEQYF.